This T cell receptor (beta chain) emerged from a study of Graves' ophthalmopathy and Graves' hyperthyroidism. RNA transcripts were the source from which TCR beta CDR3 regions were amplified. Second-round multiplex PCR came after first-round RT-PCR with HTBI primers. TCRdb fed the multiplex PCR reads into MiXCR, producing one record per CDR3 protein. Here the sample spans about 400,000 distinct CDR3 sequences, around 16% being singletons. If patients had other autoimmune diseases, uncontrolled infections, pregnancy or lactation, they were excluded. The PBMCs used were ones drawn from about 9.7 ml of fresh peripheral blood. The sample holds many counts of this clonotype. Germline assignment: CDR1 MNHEY and CDR2 SMNVEV (reference sequence). The CDR3 length is 13 residues. The junction had 6 bases not matched to a gene; V was cut back by 5 bases and J by 8 bases.

V and J are TRBV27 and TRBJ2-5, with 9 nucleotides matching TRBD2. The clonotype comes from a woman under 30 with Graves' ophthalmopathy. Specimen: peripheral blood. The CDR3 loop reads CASSISGGDTQYF. Here the CDR3 DNA reads TGTGCCAGCAGTATTAGCGGGGGTGACACCCAGTACTTC.